This T cell receptor beta chain was captured in a study of T-cell memory formation after mild COVID-19. Study as a whole: The study found TCR clusters largely donor specific. Study observations and caveats: Pre-infection memory already had some responding clones, implying cross-reactive memory joined. CD4+ contracting clones were found mainly in CM and EM, and CD8+ ones in EMRA. Clones shrinking from day 15 to 85 showed even CD4/CD8 mixes; later expanders tilted CD4+.

This clonotype was seen only a few times. Its antigen is as yet unknown. TCRdb reprocessed the 5' RACE reads with MiXCR, giving one entry per CDR3 protein. The table includes hundreds of thousands of distinct CDR3 sequences, more than 20% detected once. Germline V CDR1 and CDR2: SGHKS, YYEKEE (reference sequence). With 4 bases removed from V and 5 bases from J, the gap between germline ends came to 15 bases. The CDR3 is made up of 14 amino acids. This TCR came from an adult woman who had mild COVID-19 (a few samples of this study predate the infection). Cell type and time point are not known. Material for sequencing was PBMCs or a T cell subset sorted from them (not recorded which). This chain links TRBV5-5 with TRBJ2-5; a possible D gene is TRBD1 (5 bases). The DNA of the CDR3 is TGTGCCAGCAGCGCTGGTATGGGGCGGGAGACCCAGTACTTC. Its protein is CASSAGMGRETQYF.